These T cell receptor beta chains were read from a single sample in a study of T cell changes during pregnancy in multiple sclerosis. Only in-frame clones appear in the TCRdb table, and some are missing; sequencing was by immunoSEQ multiplex PCR. The repertoire consists of about 34,000 clones, with over 75% occurring once and the leading ten covering approximately 12%. Sequences were derived from CD8+ T cells from peripheral blood mononuclear cells, sampled before pregnancy. The receptors stem from a female donor with multiple sclerosis, enrolled in a pregnancy study. The conserved cysteine and the conserved F or W are not part of the CDR3 here.

v_gene,j_gene,CDR3aa
TRBV27,TRBJ2-7,ASSLGWEGYEQY
TRBV19,TRBJ1-2,ASFGFADYPSSGYT
TRBV6-4,TRBJ2-2,ASSPGDTSNTGELF
TRBV4-1,TRBJ2-1,ASSPPTGLEQF
TRBV7-9,TRBJ1-1,ASSMTGDGTEAF
TRBV19,TRBJ1-6,ASQTGGNSPLH
TRBV5-1,TRBJ1-1,ASSAYRGNTEAF
TRBV7-9,TRBJ2-6,ASSYGTGVTGANVLT
TRBV7-5,TRBJ2-3,VRSLGRRSRRGFTDTQY
TRBV19,TRBJ2-1,ASSIFGREDEQF
TRBV27,TRBJ1-5,ASSSGSNQPQH
TRBV6-4,TRBJ1-2,ASSDHGTGWYT
TRBV19,TRBJ2-7,ASSYLDGYEQY
TRBV27,TRBJ2-7,ASGFQGSYEQY
TRBV7-2,TRBJ1-2,ASSYLSRDFSYGYT
TRBV9,TRBJ2-3,ASSVGAWGLVTDTQY
TRBV30,TRBJ2-1,AWIGGSNNEQF
TRBV5-1,TRBJ2-1,ASSLVSGSSYNEQF
TRBV6-4,TRBJ2-3,ASSESRLGDTDTQY
TRBV19,TRBJ1-2,ASSIPGRDGYT
TRBV6-6,TRBJ1-1,ASWRGGGTEAF
TRBV19,TRBJ1-1,ASGSTGGTEAF
TRBV7-2,TRBJ2-7,ASSQPDRRQY
TRBV5-4,TRBJ2-2,ASSWGTSAGELF
TRBV4-3,TRBJ2-7,ASSQEETGGYEQY
TRBV30,TRBJ1-5,AWSVGTGNQPQH